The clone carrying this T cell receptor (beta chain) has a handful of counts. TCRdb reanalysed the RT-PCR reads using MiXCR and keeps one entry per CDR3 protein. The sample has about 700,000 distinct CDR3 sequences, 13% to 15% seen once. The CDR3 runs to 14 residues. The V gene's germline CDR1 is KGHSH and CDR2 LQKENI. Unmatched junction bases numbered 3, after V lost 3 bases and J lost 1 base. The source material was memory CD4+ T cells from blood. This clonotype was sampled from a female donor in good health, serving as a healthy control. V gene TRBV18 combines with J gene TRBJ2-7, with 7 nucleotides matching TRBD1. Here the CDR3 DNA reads TGTGCCAGCTCACCTCCGGGACAGTCCTACGAGCAGTACTTC. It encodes CASSPPGQSYEQYF.